The rows below give T cell receptor beta chains drawn from one sample of a study of blood T cell repertoires in COVID-19. Method: immunoSEQ multiplex PCR; TCRdb's copy keeps in-frame clones and lacks some. The data show roughly 100,000 clones, with roughly 91% seen just once and 5% to 6.5% held by the top ten. The sample was peripheral blood. These TCRs come from a human donor in a cohort sampled during active COVID-19. CDR3s include the opening cysteine and the closing phenylalanine or tryptophan. A D gene is named only where the DNA matches it firmly. Expanded clones get a size class; other rows say once, few or many, or leave the size out.

>TRBD2|TRBJ2-5|NA|TRBV7-2
CASSSQGLAGMETQYF
TGTGCCAGCAGCTCCCAGGGTCTAGCGGGGATGGAGACCCAGTACTTC
>TRBD2|TRBJ2-7|once|TRBV6-5
CASRRTSGMPYEQYF
TGTGCCAGCAGAAGGACTAGCGGGATGCCCTACGAGCAGTACTTC
>TRBD1|TRBJ2-7|NA|TRBV6-6
CASSPGQGYYEQYF
TGTGCCAGCAGTCCGGGACAGGGATATTACGAGCAGTACTTC
>TRBD1|TRBJ1-5|NA|TRBV6-5
CASSSDDRVGQPQHF
TGTGCCAGCAGTTCTGATGACAGGGTAGGCCAGCCCCAGCATTTT
>NA|TRBJ2-7|NA|TRBV12-3/TRBV12-4
CASMWTTYEQYF
TGTGCCAGCATGTGGACTACCTACGAGCAGTACTTC
>NA|TRBJ2-2|NA|TRBV11-3
CASSFQENTGELFF
TGTGCCAGCAGCTTCCAGGAAAACACCGGGGAGCTGTTTTTT
>TRBD1|TRBJ2-5|NA|TRBV5-4
CASSLYRGETQYF
TGTGCCAGCAGCTTGTACAGGGGTGAGACCCAGTACTTC
>TRBD2|TRBJ2-1|NA|TRBV6-5
CASSYPGGGALGEQFF
TGTGCCAGCAGTTACCCGGGCGGGGGGGCCTTGGGTGAGCAGTTCTTC
>TRBD1|TRBJ1-2|NA|TRBV23-1
CASSQSRGTSRDRGHPGYGYTF
TGCGCCAGCAGTCAATCAAGGGGGACATCTAGGGACAGGGGGCACCCTGGGTATGGCTACACCTTC
>NA|TRBJ1-6|NA|TRBV19
CASWSKGGPLHF
TGTGCCAGTTGGAGCAAGGGAGGACCCCTCCACTTT
>TRBD2|TRBJ2-1|NA|TRBV7-9
CASSLGQRGDSNEQFF
TGTGCCAGCAGCTTAGGGCAGCGGGGAGATTCCAATGAGCAGTTCTTC
>NA|TRBJ2-6|NA|TRBV3-1/TRBV3-2
CASTVGETPTF
TGTGCCAGCACGGTCGGGGAAACCCCAACTTTC
>NA|TRBJ2-7|NA|TRBV29-1
CSVSRDNYEQYF
TGCAGCGTCTCCCGGGACAACTACGAGCAGTACTTC
>NA|TRBJ1-2|NA|TRBV6-5
CASSLGQLNYGYTF
TGTGCCAGCAGTTTGGGACAACTCAACTATGGCTACACCTTC
>TRBD2|TRBJ2-3|NA|TRBV18
CASSPGLAGDTQYF
TGTGCCAGCTCACCGGGACTAGCTGGAGATACGCAGTATTTT
>TRBD1|TRBJ1-2|NA|TRBV29-1
CSVTGAPGYTF
TGCAGCGTTACAGGGGCCCCCGGCTACACCTTC
>NA|TRBJ2-1|NA|TRBV11-3
CASSLAGSYNEQFF
TGTGCCAGCAGCCTCGCAGGTTCATACAATGAGCAGTTCTTC
>NA|TRBJ2-1|NA|TRBV7-6
CASNGGGGVKNEQFF
TGTGCCAGCAATGGGGGCGGGGGTGTGAAAAATGAGCAGTTCTTC